The 19 T cell receptor beta chains listed next were all sequenced from one sample in a study of T cell responses to AZD1222 COVID-19 vaccine. Some clones are missing from TCRdb's copy, which holds only in-frame ones; the method was immunoSEQ multiplex PCR. The data contain 140,000 to 150,000 clones, around 90% of them seen just once; the ten biggest clones take up 4% to 6%. The sequenced sample was peripheral blood, obtained on day 0 of AZD1222 vaccination. These receptors all come from an adult in good health.

The rearrangement joins TRBV4-2 to TRBJ2-2; D gene uncertain. Germline V gives CDR1 LGHNA, CDR2 YNFKEQ. Deletions cut 0 bases from V and 5 bases from J, with 7 bases between. The CDR3 extends over 14 amino acids. DNA of the CDR3: TGTGCCAGCAGCCAAGATATGGGTACCGGGGAGCTGTTTTTT. Its translation is CASSQDMGTGELFF.

J is TRBJ2-3 and V is TRBV7-3, with 14 bases fitting TRBD2. V shed 1 base, J shed 11 bases, and the junction held 14 bases outside the gene matches. Germline CDR1 and CDR2: SGHTA and FQGTGA. The CDR3 runs 18 residues. CDR3 amino acids: CASSLNSGGTSGGHMQYF. The CDR3 bases are TGTGCCAGCAGCTTAAATTCTGGAGGGACTAGCGGGGGACATATGCAGTATTTT.

The V call is TRBV7-2, the J call TRBJ2-1; 8 bases are a match to TRBD2. This CDR3 region has 14 residues. The germline gives CDR1 SGHTA, CDR2 FQGNSA. The V and J ends lost 3 bases and 4 bases, in that order; junction bases with no gene match: 2. This CDR3 is CASSLASGYNEQFF. For the CDR3, the DNA is TGTGCCAGCAGCTTGGCTAGCGGGTACAATGAGCAGTTCTTC. The whole variable domain, remainder taken from reference TRBV7-2 and TRBJ2-1, is GAGVSQSPSNKVTEKGKDVELRCDPISGHTALYWYRQSLGQGLEFLIYFQGNSAPDKSGLPSDRFSAERTGGSVSTLTIQRTQQEDSAVYLCASSLASGYNEQFFGPGTRLTVL.

This clone was seen once. The chain carries TRBV5-1 and TRBJ1-2; 7 nucleotides agree with TRBD1. The V gene end was trimmed by 0 bases and the J gene end by 8 bases; junction bases not matched to a gene: 10. Germline assignment: CDR1 SGHRS and CDR2 YFSETQ. The CDR3 contains 15 residues. Here the CDR3 DNA reads TGCGCCAGCAGCTTGGGTCCCGACAGGGCATTCGGCTACACCTTC. Encoded protein: CASSLGPDRAFGYTF.

This clone was seen just once. The V and J genes are TRBV24-1 and TRBJ2-7; 11 nucleotides line up with TRBD2. The CDR3 contains 17 residues. The germline V gene has CDR1 KGHDR and CDR2 SFDVKD. J gave up 6 bases and V 3 bases, and 12 bases lay outside the gene matches. The CDR3 DNA sequence: TGTGCCACCAGTGATCCACCGATAGCGGGAGGGCAGGTCGAGCAGTACTTC. This gives the protein CATSDPPIAGGQVEQYF.

This CDR3 is CASTLGTSSYNEQFF. The CDR3, as DNA: TGTGCCAGCACCTTGGGAACTAGCTCCTACAATGAGCAGTTCTTC. V is TRBV19 and J is TRBJ2-1; a possible D gene is TRBD2 (5 bases). V lost 9 bases to trimming and J lost 0 bases, with 15 bases between them. The CDR3 is made up of 15 amino acids. Per germline, CDR1 LNHDA and CDR2 SQIVND (reference sequence).

CDR3 loop: CASSILDEQYF. CDR3 DNA sequence: TGTGCCAGCAGCATCTTGGACGAGCAGTACTTC. This chain joins TRBV21-1 and TRBJ2-7. TRBV21-1 represents a pseudogene. This CDR3 comprises 11 residues.

The chain couples TRBV7-2 to TRBJ1-2, with D perhaps TRBD1 (6 bases). Germline V gene lookup returns CDR1 SGHTA and CDR2 FQGNSA. V was shortened by 5 bases and J by 8 bases, with 15 bases between the two germline ends. CDR3 length: 13 amino acids. CDR3 amino acids: CASSQDRRKGYTF. The CDR3 region has the DNA TGTGCCAGCAGCCAGGACAGAAGGAAGGGCTACACCTTC.

This clone showed up just once. The chain combines TRBV10-3 with TRBJ2-2; D unclear. The CDR3 is 12 amino acids. V was pared by 7 bases and J by 0 bases, with 3 bases between. The V gene's germline CDR1 is ENHRY and CDR2 SYGVKD. CDR3 region: CAITSNTGELFF. CDR3 bases: TGTGCCATCACCTCGAACACCGGGGAGCTGTTTTTT.

V is TRBV11-2 and J is TRBJ2-7; 12 bases agree with TRBD2. V lost 1 base and J lost 3; bases outside the gene matches: 1. Germline-derived CDR1 and CDR2 are SGHAT and FQNNGV. There are 15 residues in the CDR3. As DNA, the CDR3 is TGTGCCAGCAGCTTAGTACTAGCGGGAGGCTACGAGCAGTACTTC. Translated: CASSLVLAGGYEQYF. Together with reference TRBV11-2 and TRBJ2-7, the CDR3 gives the full variable domain: EAGVAQSPRYKIIEKRQSVAFWCNPISGHATLYWYQQILGQGPKLLIQFQNNGVVDDSQLPKDRFSAERLKGVDSTLKIQPAKLEDSAVYLCASSLVLAGGYEQYFGPGTRLTVT.

The J gene is TRBJ1-5, the V gene TRBV5-4; D uncertain. Trimming shortened V by 3 bases and J by 5 bases, and 9 bases separated the two germline ends. There are 13 residues in the CDR3. In germline, CDR1 is SGHNT, CDR2 YYREEE (reference sequence). CDR3: CASSSGEHQPQHF. CDR3 bases: TGTGCCAGCAGCTCTGGAGAGCATCAGCCCCAGCATTTT.

V usage is TRBV7-9 and J usage is TRBJ2-7; TRBD1 aligns across 7 bases. With V trimmed by 6 bases and J by 2 bases, 7 bases remained unmatched. The CDR3 has 14 amino acids. From germline, CDR1 is SEHNR and CDR2 FQNEAQ (reference sequence). CDR3 coding DNA: TGTGCCAGCAGTCCTACAGGGGTCCCCTACGAGCAGTACTTC. Translating it yields CASSPTGVPYEQYF.

The chain links TRBV27 to TRBJ1-1; no firm D call. The germline V gene has CDR1 MNHEY and CDR2 SMNVEV (reference sequence). V gave up 2 bases and J gave up 0 bases, with 7 bases separating them. The CDR3 is 14 amino acids. CDR3 residues: CASSLNQMNTEAFF. CDR3 in DNA: TGTGCCAGCAGTTTAAATCAGATGAACACTGAAGCTTTCTTT.

V usage is TRBV15 and J usage is TRBJ1-5; TRBD1 might be the D (5 bases). Trimming removed 6 bases from V and 2 bases from J, with 14 bases in between. Germline lookup yields CDR1 LNHNV and CDR2 YYDKDF (reference sequence). The CDR3 has 15 amino acids. The CDR3: CATSSGVTGNQPQHF. In DNA, the CDR3 is TGTGCCACCAGTTCGGGGGTTACAGGCAATCAGCCCCAGCATTTT.

The J gene is TRBJ2-1, the V gene TRBV28; TRBD1 matches 10 bases. CDR1 and CDR2 from the germline V gene are MDHEN and SYDVKM. This CDR3 is built from 13 residues. Trimming cost V 11 bases and J 3 bases; bases outside gene matches: 4. CDR3 bases: TGTGCCGGCCGGGACAGGGGCTACAATGAGCAGTTCTTC. Translating gives CAGRDRGYNEQFF. Using reference TRBV28 and TRBJ2-1 for the parts outside the CDR3, the full variable domain is DVKVTQSSRYLVKRTGEKVFLECVQDMDHENMFWYRQDPGLGLRLIYFSYDVKMKEKGDIPEGYSVSREKKERFSLILESASTNQTSMYLCAGRDRGYNEQFFGPGTRLTVL.

V is TRBV27 and J is TRBJ1-4, with D unclear. The CDR3 loop spans 14 amino acids. The germline CDR1 and CDR2 sequences are MNHEY and SMNVEV (reference sequence). V dropped 6 bases and J dropped 5 bases, with 13 bases sitting between them. CDR3: CASSDSRANEKLFF. CDR3 bases: TGTGCCAGCAGCGATAGTAGGGCGAATGAAAAACTGTTTTTT.

This clone was observed a single time. The chain uses TRBV7-9 and TRBJ1-2; D perhaps matches TRBD1 (5 bases). The CDR3 sequence is 15 residues long. Per germline, CDR1 SEHNR and CDR2 FQNEAQ (reference sequence). The V and J ends lost 4 bases and 2 bases respectively, with 14 bases between them. This chain's CDR3 is CASSSRDGQNYGYTF. The CDR3 DNA sequence: TGTGCCAGCAGCTCTAGGGACGGTCAAAACTATGGCTACACCTTC.

This chain joins TRBV5-1 and TRBJ1-4, with TRBD1 identical over 8 bases. The CDR3 covers 16 residues. Germline V lookup: CDR1 SGHRS, CDR2 YFSETQ. Trimming cost V 3 bases and J 2 bases; bases outside gene matches: 6. CDR3 DNA: TGCGCCAGCAGCTACCTGACAGGGGCTACTAATGAAAAACTGTTTTTT. This encodes CASSYLTGATNEKLFF.

V is TRBV27 and J is TRBJ2-3; D uncertain. Germline CDR1 MNHEY, CDR2 SMNVEV (reference sequence). V dropped 3 bases and J dropped 2 bases, with 9 bases sitting between them. This CDR3 spans 14 amino acids. This chain's CDR3 is CASSLGMLTDTQYF. In DNA form, the CDR3 reads TGTGCCAGCAGTTTGGGAATGCTCACAGATACGCAGTATTTT.